This is a list of T cell receptor beta chains from one sample in a study of CD8+ T cells in alopecia areata. The table came from immunoSEQ multiplex PCR; TCRdb's copy has only in-frame clones and leaves some out. The table includes approximately 170,000 clones, approximately 60% detected once. Specimen: CD4+ T cells sorted from blood, collected at week 24, from a patient treated with tofacitinib. The source is a human donor with alopecia areata. CDR3s include the opening cysteine and the closing phenylalanine or tryptophan. The D gene is left open where the match is weak. Size is omitted from some rows. Given values are once, few, many or a class for expanded clones.

J,V,size,D,CDR3,DNA
TRBJ2-6,TRBV5-1,.,.,CASSLDTGANVLTF,TGCGCCAGCAGCTTGGACACTGGGGCCAACGTCCTGACTTTC
TRBJ2-1,TRBV21-1,.,.,CASSKGRLYNEQFF,TGTGCCAGCAGCAAGGGAAGATTATACAATGAGCAGTTCTTC
TRBJ2-1,TRBV4-1,.,.,CASSQVGSEQFF,TGCGCCAGCAGCCAAGTGGGGAGTGAGCAGTTCTTC
TRBJ1-1,TRBV6-5,few,.,CASSGRQAFGTEAFF,TGTGCCAGCAGTGGTCGACAGGCCTTTGGCACTGAAGCTTTCTTT
TRBJ2-5,TRBV6-1,.,.,CASSEQEGETQYF,TGTGCCAGCAGTGAACAGGAGGGAGAGACCCAGTACTTC
TRBJ1-2,TRBV6-5,.,.,CASSNSRDGYTF,TGTGCCAGCAGTAACAGCCGTGATGGCTACACCTTC
TRBJ1-1,TRBV4-1,once,TRBD1,CASSPWTGRVNTEAFF,TGCGCCAGCAGCCCCTGGACAGGGAGGGTGAACACTGAAGCTTTCTTT
TRBJ1-5,TRBV7-2,.,TRBD1,CASSLSGTVFNQPQHF,TGTGCCAGCAGCTTGTCCGGGACAGTTTTCAATCAGCCCCAGCATTTT
TRBJ2-7,TRBV10-3,few,.,CATKRWAEAYEQYF,TGTGCCACGAAGAGATGGGCGGAGGCCTACGAGCAGTACTTC
TRBJ1-2,TRBV9,.,.,CASSPRGGYGYTF,TGTGCCAGCAGCCCCAGGGGTGGCTATGGCTACACCTTC
TRBJ2-3,TRBV10-3,.,TRBD2,CAISLTSGGATDTQYF,TGTGCCATCAGTTTGACTAGCGGGGGGGCGACAGATACGCAGTATTTT
TRBJ2-1,TRBV30,.,.,CAWRYLPAYNEQFF,TGTGCCTGGAGGTACCTCCCGGCTTACAATGAGCAGTTCTTC
TRBJ1-1,TRBV29-1,.,.,CSVEPRNTEAFF,TGCAGCGTTGAACCCCGGAACACTGAAGCTTTCTTT
TRBJ2-6,TRBV7-9,.,.,CASSYRRSSGANVLTF,TGTGCCAGCAGCTACAGACGGAGCTCTGGGGCCAACGTCCTGACTTTC
TRBJ2-2,TRBV7-9,medium-sized,.,CASSLQGNTGELFF,TGTGCCAGCAGCCTACAGGGAAACACCGGGGAGCTGTTTTTT
TRBJ1-5,TRBV5-6,.,TRBD1,CASSARQGFGNQPQHF,TGTGCCAGCAGCGCGCGACAGGGGTTTGGCAATCAGCCCCAGCATTTT
TRBJ2-5,TRBV4-1,.,.,CASSQDPAGLWGTQYF,TGCGCCAGCAGCCAAGATCCGGCAGGTCTATGGGGGACCCAGTACTTC
TRBJ2-5,TRBV6-6,few,TRBD2,CASRRTSGGRETQYF,TGTGCCAGCAGGCGGACTAGCGGGGGGCGGGAGACCCAGTACTTC
TRBJ2-3,TRBV29-1,.,.,CSVEGEQGFTDTQYF,TGCAGCGTTGAAGGGGAACAGGGATTCACAGATACGCAGTATTTT
TRBJ1-2,TRBV27,.,.,CASSLKGLGYTF,TGTGCCAGCAGTTTAAAGGGGTTGGGCTACACCTTC